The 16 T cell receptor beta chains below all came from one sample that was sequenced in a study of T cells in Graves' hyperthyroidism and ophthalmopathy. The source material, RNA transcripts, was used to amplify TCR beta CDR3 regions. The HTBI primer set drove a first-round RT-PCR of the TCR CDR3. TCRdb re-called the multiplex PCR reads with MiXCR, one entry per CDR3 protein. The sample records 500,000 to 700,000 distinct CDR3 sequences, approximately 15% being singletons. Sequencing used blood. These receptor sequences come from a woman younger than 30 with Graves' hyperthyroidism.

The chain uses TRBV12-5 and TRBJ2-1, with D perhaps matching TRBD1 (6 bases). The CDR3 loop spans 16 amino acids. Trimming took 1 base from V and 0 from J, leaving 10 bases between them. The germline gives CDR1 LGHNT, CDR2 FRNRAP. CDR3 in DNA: TGTGCTAGTGGTTTGGCCACAGGGAGCTCCTACAATGAGCAGTTCTTC. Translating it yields CASGLATGSSYNEQFF.

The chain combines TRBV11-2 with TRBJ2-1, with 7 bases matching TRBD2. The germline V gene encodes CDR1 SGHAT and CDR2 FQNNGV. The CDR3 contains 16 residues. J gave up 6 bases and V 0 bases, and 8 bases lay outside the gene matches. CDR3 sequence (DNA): TGTGCCAGCAGCTTAGAGTGGGCGGGAGTTTTCAATGAGCAGTTCTTC. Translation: CASSLEWAGVFNEQFF.

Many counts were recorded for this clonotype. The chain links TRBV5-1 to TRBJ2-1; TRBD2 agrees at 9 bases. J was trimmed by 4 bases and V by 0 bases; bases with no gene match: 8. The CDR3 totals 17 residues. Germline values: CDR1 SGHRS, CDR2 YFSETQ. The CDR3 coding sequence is TGCGCCAGCAGCTTGGACCCGAGCGGGAGGAATTACAATGAGCAGTTCTTC. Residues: CASSLDPSGRNYNEQFF.

CDR3 nucleotide sequence: TGTGCCAGCAGTTTAGTTCCGGGGAACACCGGGGAGCTGTTTTTT. It translates to CASSLVPGNTGELFF. The rearrangement uses TRBV12-3 or TRBV12-4 and TRBJ2-2; D not resolved. The CDR3 is made up of 15 amino acids. V lost 1 base to trimming and J lost 1 base, with 7 bases between them.

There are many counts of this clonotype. The CDR3 is CASSSYPLAGGTDTQYF. Written as DNA, the CDR3 is TGTGCCAGCAGCTCATACCCACTAGCGGGAGGGACAGATACGCAGTATTTT. V usage is TRBV7-8 and J usage is TRBJ2-3, with 13 bases that match TRBD2. CDR3 length: 17 residues. From germline, CDR1 is SGHVS and CDR2 FQNEAQ. Losses at the gene ends were 4 bases for V and 3 bases for J; bases not matched to a gene: 7.

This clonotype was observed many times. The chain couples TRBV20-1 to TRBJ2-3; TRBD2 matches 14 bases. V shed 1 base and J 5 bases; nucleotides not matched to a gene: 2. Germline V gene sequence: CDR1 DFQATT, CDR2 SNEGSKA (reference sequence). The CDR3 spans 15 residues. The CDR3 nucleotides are TGCAGTGCTAGAGTCGGGACTAGCGGGAGAGATACGCAGTATTTT. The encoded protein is CSARVGTSGRDTQYF.

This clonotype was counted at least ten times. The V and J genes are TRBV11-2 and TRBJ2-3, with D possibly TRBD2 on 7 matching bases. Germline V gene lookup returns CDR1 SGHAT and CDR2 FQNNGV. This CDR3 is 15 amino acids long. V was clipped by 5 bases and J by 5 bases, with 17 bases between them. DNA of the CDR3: TGTGCCAGCAGCCCCCGGAGGGGGGGGATAGATACGCAGTATTTT. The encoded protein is CASSPRRGGIDTQYF.

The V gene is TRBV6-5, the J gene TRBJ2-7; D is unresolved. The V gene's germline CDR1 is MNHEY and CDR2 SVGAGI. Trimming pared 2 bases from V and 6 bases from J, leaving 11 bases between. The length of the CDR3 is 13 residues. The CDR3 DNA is TGTGCCAGCAGTTACATTGGGATTCGCGAGCAGTACTTC. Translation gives CASSYIGIREQYF.

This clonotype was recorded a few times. DNA for the CDR3: TGTGCCAGCAGTTACCAAAACTCAAATGAGCAGTTCTTC. It encodes CASSYQNSNEQFF. The genes are TRBV28 and TRBJ2-1, with D unresolved. In germline, CDR1 is MDHEN, CDR2 SYDVKM. Trimming left V 4 bases short and J 7 bases short, with 11 bases between. The CDR3 is 13 residues long.

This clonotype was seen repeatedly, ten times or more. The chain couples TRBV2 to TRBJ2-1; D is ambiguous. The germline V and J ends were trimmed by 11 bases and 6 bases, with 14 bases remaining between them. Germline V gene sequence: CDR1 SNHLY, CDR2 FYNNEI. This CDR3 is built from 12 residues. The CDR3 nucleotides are TGTGCCGGATCACCTTTAGCCAATGAGCAGTTCTTC. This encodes CAGSPLANEQFF.

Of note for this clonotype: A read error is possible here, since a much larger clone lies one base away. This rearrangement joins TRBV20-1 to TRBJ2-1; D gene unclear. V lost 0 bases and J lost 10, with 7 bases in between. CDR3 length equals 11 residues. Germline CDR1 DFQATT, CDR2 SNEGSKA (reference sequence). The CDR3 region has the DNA TGCAGTGCTAGAGATGGAGTGGAGCAGTTCTTC. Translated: CSARDGVEQFF.

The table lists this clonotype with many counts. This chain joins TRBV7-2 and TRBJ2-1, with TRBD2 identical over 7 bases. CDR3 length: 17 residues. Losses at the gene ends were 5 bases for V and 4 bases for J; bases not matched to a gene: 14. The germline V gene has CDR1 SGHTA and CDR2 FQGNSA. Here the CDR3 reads CASSPEGREEPYNEQFF. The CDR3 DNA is TGTGCCAGCAGCCCCGAGGGACGGGAGGAACCTTACAATGAGCAGTTCTTC.

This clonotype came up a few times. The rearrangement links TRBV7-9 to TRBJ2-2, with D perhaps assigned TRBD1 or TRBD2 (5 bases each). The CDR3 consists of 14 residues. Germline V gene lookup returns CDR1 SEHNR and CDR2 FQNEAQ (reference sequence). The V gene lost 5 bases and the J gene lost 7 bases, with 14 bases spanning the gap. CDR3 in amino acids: CASSKVRGVGELFF. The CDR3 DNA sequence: TGTGCCAGCAGCAAGGTTAGGGGAGTCGGGGAGCTGTTTTTT.

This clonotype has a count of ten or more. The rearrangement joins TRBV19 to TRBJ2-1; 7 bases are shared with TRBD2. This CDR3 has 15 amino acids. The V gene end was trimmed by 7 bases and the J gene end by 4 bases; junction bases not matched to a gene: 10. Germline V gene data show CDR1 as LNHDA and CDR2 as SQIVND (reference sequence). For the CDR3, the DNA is TGTGCCAGTACCAAACGAGCGGGGATTTACAATGAGCAGTTCTTC. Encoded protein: CASTKRAGIYNEQFF.

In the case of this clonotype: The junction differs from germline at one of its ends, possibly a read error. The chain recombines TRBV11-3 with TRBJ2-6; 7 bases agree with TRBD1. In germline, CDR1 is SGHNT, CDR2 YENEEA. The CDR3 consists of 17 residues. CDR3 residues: CASSQETTGNGANVLTF. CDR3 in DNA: TGCGCCAGCAGCCAAGAAACGACAGGGAATGGGGCCAACGTCCTGACTTTC. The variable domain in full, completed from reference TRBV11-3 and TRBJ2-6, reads EAGVVQSPRYKIIEKKQPVAFWCNPISGHNTLYWYLQNLGQGPELLIRYENEEAVDDSQLPKDRFSAERLKGVDSTLKIQPAELGDSAVYLCASSQETTGNGANVLTFGAGSRLTVL.

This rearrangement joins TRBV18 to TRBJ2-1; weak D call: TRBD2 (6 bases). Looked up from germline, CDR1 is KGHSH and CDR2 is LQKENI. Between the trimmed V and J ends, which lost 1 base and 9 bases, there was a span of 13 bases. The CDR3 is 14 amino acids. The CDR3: CASSPLVADGEQFF. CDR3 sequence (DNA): TGTGCCAGCTCACCACTTGTAGCGGATGGTGAGCAGTTCTTC. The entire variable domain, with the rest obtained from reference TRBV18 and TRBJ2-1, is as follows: NAGVMQNPRHLVRRRGQEARLRCSPMKGHSHVYWYRQLPEEGLKFMVYLQKENIIDESGMPKERFSAEFPKEGPSILRIQQVVRGDSAAYFCASSPLVADGEQFFGPGTRLTVL.